These 11 T cell receptor beta chains were all obtained from the same sample, sequenced in a study of technical replicates of blood from a few donors. Some clones are missing from TCRdb's copy, which holds only in-frame ones; the method was immunoSEQ multiplex PCR. The sample includes about 83,000 clones, about 91% of them seen just once. The sample consisted of T cells isolated from PBMCs. The receptors were gathered from a human donor in good health.

The V and J genes are TRBV7-9 and TRBJ2-5, with unresolved D. The CDR3 covers 12 residues. The V gene lost 8 bases and the J gene lost 5 bases, with 12 bases spanning the gap. The germline V gene has CDR1 SEHNR and CDR2 FQNEAQ (reference sequence). This chain's CDR3 is CASLAARETQYF. For the CDR3, the DNA is TGTGCCAGCTTAGCCGCTAGGGAGACCCAGTACTTC.

The chain combines TRBV14 with TRBJ2-7; weak D call: TRBD2 (5 bases). V lost 4 bases to trimming and J lost 8 bases, with 15 bases between them. Per the germline V gene, CDR1 is SGHDN and CDR2 is FVKESK. The CDR3 runs 13 residues. The CDR3 protein is CASSPNEGVKQYF. The CDR3 bases are TGTGCCAGCAGCCCTAACGAGGGAGTGAAGCAGTACTTC.

This clone was observed a few times. The V call is TRBV2, the J call TRBJ1-1, with TRBD1 matching over 8 bases. CDR1 SNHLY and CDR2 FYNNEI come from the germline V gene. The CDR3 totals 14 residues. V gave up 7 bases and J gave up 4 bases; unmatched junction bases: 8. CDR3 sequence reads: CASTRTGMSTEAFF. The CDR3 bases are TGTGCCAGCACCAGGACAGGGATGAGCACTGAAGCTTTCTTT.

This clone was observed a handful of times. V usage is TRBV19 and J usage is TRBJ1-1; 9 bases are a match to TRBD1. CDR3 length equals 16 residues. Germline trimming cut 5 bases from V and 0 bases from J; bases unmatched to any gene: 7. The V gene's germline CDR1 is LNHDA and CDR2 SQIVND (reference sequence). CDR3 nucleotides: TGTGCCAGTAGTTCCAAGACAGGGGGTATGAACACTGAAGCTTTCTTT. This sequence encodes CASSSKTGGMNTEAFF.

The chain is built from TRBV7-2 and TRBJ2-7; TRBD2 agrees at 11 bases. The CDR3 is 16 amino acids. With 3 bases clipped from V and 3 bases from J, the junction kept 7 bases outside the gene matches. The germline gives CDR1 SGHTA, CDR2 FQGNSA. The CDR3 here is CASSLEGLAVNYEQYF. The CDR3 DNA follows: TGTGCCAGCAGCTTGGAGGGACTAGCGGTGAACTACGAGCAGTACTTC.

The chain links TRBV30 to TRBJ2-1; TRBD2 aligns across 13 bases. The CDR3 has 17 amino acids. V shed 3 bases, J shed 2 bases, and the junction held 7 bases outside the gene matches. Germline-derived CDR1 and CDR2 are GTSNPN and SVGIG (reference sequence). CDR3 bases: TGTGCCTGGAGGAGGACTAGCGGGAGTCAGGCCTACAATGAGCAGTTCTTC. This codes for CAWRRTSGSQAYNEQFF.

This clone was seen only a few times. This chain links TRBV4-1 with TRBJ1-1; D is uncertain. The CDR3 consists of 10 residues. V was pared by 3 bases and J by 7 bases, with 3 bases between. Germline loops: CDR1 MGHRA, CDR2 YSYEKL. The CDR3 here is CASSHHEAFF. DNA of the CDR3: TGCGCCAGCAGCCACCATGAAGCTTTCTTT.

V is TRBV2 and J is TRBJ2-3, with 10 bases identical to TRBD2. The J segment lost 0 bases and the V segment lost 6 bases, leaving 3 bases of the junction unmatched. The CDR3 totals 15 residues. Germline V gives CDR1 SNHLY, CDR2 FYNNEI. The CDR3 nucleotides are TGTGCCAGCAGGGGGACTAGCGCTAGCACAGATACGCAGTATTTT. This sequence encodes CASRGTSASTDTQYF.

The CDR3 sequence is CASSPTGMGEKLFF. The CDR3 bases are TGTGCCAGCAGCCCGACAGGGATGGGGGAAAAACTGTTTTTT. The rearrangement links TRBV6-6 to TRBJ1-4; TRBD1 matches 7 bases. V shed 6 bases, J shed 8 bases, and the junction held 9 bases outside the gene matches. CDR3 length: 14 amino acids. The germline V gene encodes CDR1 MNHNY and CDR2 SVGAGI (reference sequence).

The chain uses TRBV5-6 and TRBJ2-7, with 15 bases lining up with TRBD2. The V and J ends lost 4 bases and 4 bases, in that order; junction bases with no gene match: 3. This CDR3 is 15 amino acids long. The V gene's germline CDR1 is SGHDT and CDR2 YYEEEE. The CDR3 loop reads CASSGGTSGRYEQYF. The CDR3 coding sequence is TGTGCCAGCAGCGGGGGGACTAGCGGGAGGTACGAGCAGTACTTC.

The genes are TRBV30 and TRBJ1-1, with D maybe TRBD1 (6 bases). The CDR3 length is 14 residues. V lost 3 bases and J 3 bases, leaving 14 bases between the germline ends. The germline V gene has CDR1 GTSNPN and CDR2 SVGIG (reference sequence). CDR3 in DNA: TGTGCCTGGAGCCGGACAGTGGGATACACTGAAGCTTTCTTT. Protein sequence: CAWSRTVGYTEAFF.